This is a list of T cell receptor beta chains from one sample in a study of blood T cell repertoires in COVID-19. Measured with immunoSEQ multiplex PCR; TCRdb has only the in-frame clones, and not every one. Among some 100,000 clones, around four fifths were seen once, and the ten largest hold roughly 20%. Material: peripheral blood. These TCRs come from a woman aged 60-70 years with acute or convalescent COVID-19. Both conserved end residues are part of each CDR3. A D gene is named only where the DNA matches it firmly. Where a row states a size, it is once, few, many or the class of an expanded clone; other rows omit it.

TRBJ2-2,NA,NA,TRBV19,CASIRLGGTGELFF,TGTGCCAGTATACGGCTAGGAGGCACCGGGGAGCTGTTTTTT
TRBJ1-3,NA,TRBD1,TRBV19,CASSMDRGNTIYF,TGTGCCAGTAGTATGGACAGGGGAAACACCATATATTTT
TRBJ2-5,NA,TRBD2,TRBV29-1,CSVVPPGRGGETQYF,TGCAGCGTTGTGCCCCCCGGGAGGGGTGGTGAGACCCAGTACTTC
TRBJ2-3,NA,NA,TRBV27,CASSPRDSRTDTQYF,TGTGCCAGCAGTCCCCGGGACTCCCGCACAGATACGCAGTATTTT
TRBJ1-1,NA,NA,TRBV28,CASSSNTEAFF,TGTGCCAGCAGCTCTAACACTGAAGCTTTCTTT
TRBJ1-6,NA,NA,TRBV30,CAWSVGAHIRNSPLHF,TGTGCCTGGAGTGTCGGAGCTCACATCCGAAATTCACCCCTCCACTTT
TRBJ1-2,NA,NA,TRBV7-9,CASSLEGEGYTF,TGTGCCAGCAGCTTAGAGGGGGAGGGCTACACCTTC
TRBJ2-1,once,NA,TRBV18,CASSPGTTNEQFF,TGTGCCAGCTCTCCCGGGACAACCAATGAGCAGTTCTTC
TRBJ1-4,NA,NA,TRBV7-9,CASRTGAEKLFF,TGTGCCAGCAGAACGGGAGCCGAAAAACTGTTTTTT
TRBJ1-1,NA,NA,TRBV6-5,CASSYSSGGWTEAFF,TGTGCCAGCAGTTACTCGAGTGGGGGGTGGACTGAAGCTTTCTTT
TRBJ2-3,NA,TRBD2,TRBV10-1,CASSLAGGTDTQYF,TGCGCCAGCAGTTTGGCGGGGGGCACAGATACGCAGTATTTT
TRBJ1-2,NA,TRBD1,TRBV28,CASRNRDRGRVYTF,TGTGCCAGCAGAAACCGGGACAGGGGGCGCGTTTACACCTTC
TRBJ2-5,once,NA,TRBV5-4,CASSFGGGDTQETQYF,TGTGCCAGCAGCTTTGGAGGGGGCGACACTCAAGAGACCCAGTACTTC
TRBJ2-7,NA,TRBD1,TRBV5-4,CASSSGTGLREQYF,TGTGCCAGCAGCTCCGGGACAGGGTTGCGCGAGCAGTACTTC
TRBJ1-6,NA,NA,TRBV27,CASGRQVSPLHF,TGTGCGAGCGGGAGGCAGGTTTCACCCCTCCACTTT
TRBJ2-7,NA,NA,TRBV6-5,CASSYASEQYF,TGTGCCAGCAGTTACGCTAGCGAGCAGTACTTC
TRBJ2-3,NA,TRBD1,TRBV10-2,CASRRGGQGPLDTQYF,TGCGCCAGCAGAAGGGGAGGACAGGGACCTCTAGATACGCAGTATTTT
TRBJ2-7,NA,NA,TRBV15,CATSRDRGPYEQYF,TGTGCCACCAGCAGAGATCGGGGTCCCTACGAGCAGTACTTC
TRBJ1-1,once,NA,TRBV18,CASSSRGTEAFF,TGTGCCAGCTCCTCCCGCGGCACTGAAGCTTTCTTT
TRBJ2-2,NA,TRBD1,TRBV11-3,CASSDRGGGGELFF,TGTGCCAGCAGCGACAGGGGCGGAGGCGGGGAGCTGTTTTTT
TRBJ1-1,NA,TRBD1,TRBV5-1,CASSAEPGQGNTEAFF,TGCGCCAGCAGCGCTGAGCCGGGACAGGGGAACACTGAAGCTTTCTTT
TRBJ2-1,NA,NA,TRBV5-4,CASSLDPGTTNEQFF,TGTGCCAGCAGCTTGGACCCAGGGACAACGAATGAGCAGTTCTTC
TRBJ2-6,NA,NA,TRBV7-3,CASSSHSGANVLTF,TGTGCCAGCAGCTCCCACTCCGGGGCCAACGTCCTGACTTTC
TRBJ2-1,once,TRBD2,TRBV7-3,CASSLGLAGNNEQFF,TGTGCCAGCAGCCTAGGACTAGCAGGGAACAATGAGCAGTTCTTC
TRBJ2-1,NA,NA,TRBV7-9,CASSLDSGPYNEQFF,TGTGCCAGCAGCTTAGATAGCGGTCCCTACAATGAGCAGTTCTTC
TRBJ2-1,once,TRBD1,TRBV27,CASSWGTGLRNEQFF,TGTGCCAGCAGTTGGGGGACAGGCCTACGAAATGAGCAGTTCTTC
TRBJ2-7,NA,NA,TRBV5-1,CASSLAGRDYEQYF,TGCGCCAGCAGCTTGGCCGGGCGGGACTACGAGCAGTACTTC
TRBJ1-6,few,NA,TRBV28,CASRQAASPLHF,TGTGCCAGCCGGCAGGCTGCTTCACCCCTCCACTTT
TRBJ1-6,NA,NA,TRBV10-3,CAISDRQREDSPLHF,TGTGCCATCAGTGATAGACAGCGGGAGGATTCACCCCTCCACTTT
TRBJ2-7,few,TRBD1,TRBV6-5,CASNWEGQGGYEQYF,TGTGCCAGCAATTGGGAGGGACAGGGGGGGTACGAGCAGTACTTC
TRBJ2-1,NA,TRBD1,TRBV28,CATDSPGGSNNEQFF,TGTGCCACCGACTCACCAGGGGGTTCAAACAATGAGCAGTTCTTC
TRBJ1-2,NA,NA,TRBV27,CASAGEFFYGYTF,TGTGCCAGCGCCGGGGAGTTCTTCTATGGCTACACCTTC
TRBJ2-5,NA,TRBD2,TRBV6-2/TRBV6-3,CASRPSGGKETQYF,TGTGCCAGCAGGCCTAGCGGGGGGAAAGAGACCCAGTACTTC
TRBJ2-5,NA,NA,TRBV7-9,CASSLAGGETQYF,TGTGCCAGCAGCTTAGCAGGGGGAGAGACCCAGTACTTC
TRBJ1-1,NA,NA,TRBV28,CAGGRGMNTEAFF,TGTGCCGGGGGCAGGGGAATGAACACTGAAGCTTTCTTT
TRBJ2-5,NA,TRBD2,TRBV28,CASSLYSSGLAGLQETQYF,TGTGCCAGCAGTTTATACTCATCGGGACTAGCGGGCCTGCAAGAGACCCAGTACTTC
TRBJ1-5,NA,NA,TRBV28,CASHSGSQPQHF,TGTGCCAGCCACAGCGGTAGTCAGCCCCAGCATTTT
TRBJ1-5,NA,NA,TRBV6-5,CASRRGNQPQHF,TGTGCCAGCCGCCGGGGCAATCAGCCCCAGCATTTT
TRBJ1-2,NA,NA,TRBV30,CAWSVGGVGYGYTF,TGTGCCTGGAGTGTAGGAGGGGTGGGCTATGGCTACACCTTC
TRBJ1-5,few,NA,TRBV19,CAGGVVISNQPQHF,TGTGCCGGCGGGGTAGTTATTAGCAATCAGCCCCAGCATTTT
TRBJ2-7,NA,NA,TRBV15,CATSRELRDISYEQYF,TGTGCCACCAGCAGAGAACTCCGGGACATCTCCTACGAGCAGTACTTC
TRBJ2-1,NA,TRBD2,TRBV19,CASSRGLVSYNEQFF,TGTGCCAGTAGTCGGGGACTAGTTTCCTACAATGAGCAGTTCTTC